This T cell receptor beta chain was recorded in a study of cytomegalovirus exposure and HLA in healthy donors. Notes on the study in general: The later analysis indicated that the majority of CMV-associated TCR beta chains appeared HLA-restricted. When analyzed later, a missense DCLRE1C variant was found to be linked to TCR beta V- and J-gene trimming.

In regard to this clone: Its cognate antigen is unknown.

V was trimmed by 1 base and J by 2 bases, leaving 14 bases between them. Germline V gene data show CDR1 as SGHNT and CDR2 as YENEEA. The CDR3 is made up of 16 amino acids. Use of 60 Vbeta and 13 Jbeta primers characterized the PCR. Assay used: immunoSEQ multiplex PCR; TCRdb lists only in-frame clones, some missing. Seen here are 200,000 to 250,000 clones, over 60% observed once, and the top ten hold around 1.8%. The sample consisted of PBMCs. The chain couples TRBV11-3 to TRBJ2-5, with a possible D match to TRBD1 (6 bases). This receptor was identified in a man between 18 and 29 years old in good health and CMV-seronegative. CDR3 sequence: CASSLGTVTNQETQYF. The CDR3 bases are TGTGCCAGCAGCTTAGGGACAGTAACTAATCAAGAGACCCAGTACTTC. Together with reference TRBV11-3 and TRBJ2-5, the CDR3 gives the full variable domain: EAGVVQSPRYKIIEKKQPVAFWCNPISGHNTLYWYLQNLGQGPELLIRYENEEAVDDSQLPKDRFSAERLKGVDSTLKIQPAELGDSAVYLCASSLGTVTNQETQYFGPGTRLLVL.